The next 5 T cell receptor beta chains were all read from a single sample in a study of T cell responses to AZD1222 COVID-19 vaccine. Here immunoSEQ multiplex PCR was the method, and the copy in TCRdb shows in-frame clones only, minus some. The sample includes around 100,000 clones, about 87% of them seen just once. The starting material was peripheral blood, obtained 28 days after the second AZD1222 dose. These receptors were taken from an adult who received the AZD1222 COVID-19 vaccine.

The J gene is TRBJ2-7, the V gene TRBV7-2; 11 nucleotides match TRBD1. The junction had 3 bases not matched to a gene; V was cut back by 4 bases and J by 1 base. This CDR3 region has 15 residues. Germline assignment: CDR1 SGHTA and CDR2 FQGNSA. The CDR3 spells CASSSGTGGSYEQYF. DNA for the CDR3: TGTGCCAGCAGCTCCGGGACAGGGGGGTCCTACGAGCAGTACTTC.

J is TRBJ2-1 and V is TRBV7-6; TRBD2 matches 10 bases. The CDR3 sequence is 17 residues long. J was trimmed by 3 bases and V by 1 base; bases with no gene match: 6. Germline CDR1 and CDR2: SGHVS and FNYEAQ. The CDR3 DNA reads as TGTGCCAGCAGCTTAGAGGGGGCTAGCGGGGGCTACAATGAGCAGTTCTTC. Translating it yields CASSLEGASGGYNEQFF.

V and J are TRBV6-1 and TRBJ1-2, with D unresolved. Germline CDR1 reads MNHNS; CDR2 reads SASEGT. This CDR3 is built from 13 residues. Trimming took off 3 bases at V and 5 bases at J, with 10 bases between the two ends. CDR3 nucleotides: TGTGCCAGCAGTGAGGTGGGCGTGTATGGCTACACCTTC. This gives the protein CASSEVGVYGYTF.

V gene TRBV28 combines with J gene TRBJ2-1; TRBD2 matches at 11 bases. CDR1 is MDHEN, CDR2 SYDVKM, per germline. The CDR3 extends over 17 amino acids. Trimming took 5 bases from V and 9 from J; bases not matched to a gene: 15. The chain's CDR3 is CASSPFLASGRRAEQFF. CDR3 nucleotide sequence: TGTGCCAGCAGTCCATTTCTAGCTAGCGGGAGGAGGGCTGAGCAGTTCTTC.

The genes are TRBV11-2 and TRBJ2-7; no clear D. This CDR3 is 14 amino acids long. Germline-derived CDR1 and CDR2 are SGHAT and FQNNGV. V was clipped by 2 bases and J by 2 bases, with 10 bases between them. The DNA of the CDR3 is TGTGCCAGCAGCTTAATAGCAGGTACCTACGAGCAGTACTTC. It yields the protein CASSLIAGTYEQYF.